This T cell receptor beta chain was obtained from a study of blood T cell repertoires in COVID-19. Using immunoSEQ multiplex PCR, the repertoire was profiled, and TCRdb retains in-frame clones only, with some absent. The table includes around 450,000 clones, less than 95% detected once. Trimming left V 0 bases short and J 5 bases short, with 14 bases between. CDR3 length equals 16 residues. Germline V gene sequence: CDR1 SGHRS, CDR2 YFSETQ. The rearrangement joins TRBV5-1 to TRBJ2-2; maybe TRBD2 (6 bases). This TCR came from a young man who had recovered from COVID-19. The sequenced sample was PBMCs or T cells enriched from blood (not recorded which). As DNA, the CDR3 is TGCGCCAGCAGCTTGGTATCCGGGAGAGATACCGGGGAGCTGTTTTTT. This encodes CASSLVSGRDTGELFF.